This TCR beta chain came from a study of blood T cell repertoires in COVID-19. Per the germline V gene, CDR1 is SGHRS and CDR2 is YFSETQ. The CDR3 spans 14 residues. Trimming removed 3 bases from V and 2 bases from J; junction bases left unmatched: 3. Sequencing used immunoSEQ multiplex PCR; TCRdb keeps in-frame clones, though not all of them. The repertoire holds a few hundred thousand clones, with over 75% as singletons. The specimen was peripheral blood. This sequence was found in a human donor in a cohort sampled during active COVID-19. The chain couples TRBV5-1 to TRBJ2-5; 8 bases match TRBD1. CDR3 sequence (DNA): TGCGCCAGCAGCTGGCGGGACAGGCAAGAGACCCAGTACTTC. Protein product: CASSWRDRQETQYF.